One sample yielded the 21 T cell receptor beta chains listed below, sequenced in a study of control samples from healthy donors and cancer patients. TCRdb's copy holds only in-frame clones and misses some; the assay was immunoSEQ multiplex PCR. The sample lists fewer than 300,000 clones; around 79% were seen once. Sequences were obtained from PBMCs. Receptors originate from a woman aged 60-70 years with lung cancer.

V and J are TRBV19 and TRBJ1-4; 11 positions agree with TRBD1. There are 14 residues in the CDR3. J lost 8 bases, V lost 7 bases, and 6 bases had no gene match. The germline V gene has CDR1 LNHDA and CDR2 SQIVND (reference sequence). This chain's CDR3 is CASKGQGDIEKLFF. CDR3 DNA: TGTGCCAGTAAGGGACAGGGGGACATCGAAAAACTGTTTTTT. The whole variable domain, filled in from reference TRBV19 and TRBJ1-4, reads DGGITQSPKYLFRKEGQNVTLSCEQNLNHDAMYWYRQDPGQGLRLIYYSQIVNDFQKGDIAEGYSVSREKKESFPLTVTSAQKNPTAFYLCASKGQGDIEKLFFGSGTQLSVL.

A few counts support this clone. This CDR3 is CASSPPGLPDNEQFF. The DNA of the CDR3 is TGTGCCAGCTCACCACCGGGACTACCCGACAATGAGCAGTTCTTC. The chain has TRBV18 and TRBJ2-1, with 7 positions matching TRBD2. V was pared by 0 bases and J by 5 bases, with 4 bases of the junction left unmatched. CDR1 and CDR2 from the germline V gene are KGHSH and LQKENI. The CDR3 sequence is 15 residues long.

The chain links TRBV28 to TRBJ2-1; D uncertain. This CDR3 region has 17 residues. Germline V lookup: CDR1 MDHEN, CDR2 SYDVKM. V was clipped by 1 base and J by 1 base, with 14 bases between them. The CDR3, as DNA: TGTGCCAGCAGTTTATTCCCGGGTGTGCGGTCCTACAATGAGCAGTTCTTC. Its translation is CASSLFPGVRSYNEQFF. The full variable domain, its missing parts supplied by reference TRBV28 and TRBJ2-1, is DVKVTQSSRYLVKRTGEKVFLECVQDMDHENMFWYRQDPGLGLRLIYFSYDVKMKEKGDIPEGYSVSREKKERFSLILESASTNQTSMYLCASSLFPGVRSYNEQFFGPGTRLTVL.

The chain has TRBV3-1 (or the pseudogene TRBV3-2) and TRBJ2-5; D is undetermined. This CDR3 region has 14 residues. V lost 1 base and J lost 5, with 11 bases in between. Per the germline V gene, CDR1 is LGHDT and CDR2 is YNNKEL (reference sequence). The CDR3: CASSQGQPPETQYF. The CDR3 DNA sequence: TGTGCCAGCAGCCAAGGCCAGCCCCCGGAGACCCAGTACTTC.

This clone has a single count. V is TRBV2 and J is TRBJ1-1; no definite D call. Germline V gene lookup returns CDR1 SNHLY and CDR2 FYNNEI. Trimming cost V 4 bases and J 4 bases, with 13 bases left between them. The CDR3 consists of 14 residues. The CDR3: CASSGKGAATEAFF. The CDR3 DNA reads as TGTGCCAGCAGTGGGAAGGGAGCGGCCACTGAAGCTTTCTTT.

This sequence joins TRBV7-3 and TRBJ2-5, with D uncertain. The ends were cut back, 0 bases at V and 5 bases at J, with 13 bases in the middle. Germline lookup yields CDR1 SGHTA and CDR2 FQGTGA. The CDR3 length is 15 residues. The CDR3 is CASSLTGSSWETQYF. Written as DNA, the CDR3 is TGTGCCAGCAGCTTAACCGGCTCTAGTTGGGAGACCCAGTACTTC.

V gene TRBV5-1 combines with J gene TRBJ2-5, with 7 bases lining up with TRBD1. V lost 3 bases to trimming and J lost 5 bases; unmatched junction nucleotides: 10. CDR1 and CDR2 (germline): SGHRS, YFSETQ. The CDR3 sequence is 15 residues long. The CDR3 sequence is CASSSAGGVWETQYF. In nucleotides, the CDR3 is TGCGCCAGCAGCTCCGCAGGGGGAGTTTGGGAGACCCAGTACTTC. Complete variable domain (other parts from reference TRBV5-1 and TRBJ2-5): KAGVTQTPRYLIKTRGQQVTLSCSPISGHRSVSWYQQTPGQGLQFLFEYFSETQRNKGNFPGRFSGRQFSNSRSEMNVSTLELGDSALYLCASSSAGGVWETQYFGPGTRLLVL.

V and J are TRBV27 and TRBJ2-1; possibly TRBD1 for D (5 bases). This CDR3 has 13 residues. V lost 3 bases, J lost 3 bases, and 6 bases lay in between. From germline, CDR1 is MNHEY and CDR2 SMNVEV (reference sequence). The CDR3 loop is CASSFDSYNEQFF. The CDR3 nucleotides are TGTGCCAGCAGTTTCGACAGCTACAATGAGCAGTTCTTC.

The chain has TRBV10-3 and TRBJ2-1, with D hard to call. Germline V CDR1 and CDR2: ENHRY, SYGVKD. This CDR3 comprises 18 residues. Trimming shortened V by 0 bases and J by 1 base, and 16 bases separated the two germline ends. The CDR3 nucleotides read TGTGCCATCAGTGAGTCGACAACTAACGTCCTTTCCTACAATGAGCAGTTCTTC. It translates to CAISESTTNVLSYNEQFF.

The chain employs TRBV12-3 or TRBV12-4 and TRBJ1-1; D ambiguous. The CDR3 is 13 amino acids. V was cut by 6 bases and J by 0 bases, with 8 bases left in between. The CDR3 sequence: CASRRTVNTEAFF. CDR3 sequence (DNA): TGTGCCAGCAGACGTACGGTGAACACTGAAGCTTTCTTT.

This clone was observed at least ten times. The CDR3 reads CASSEARAAYEQYF. CDR3 nucleotide sequence: TGTGCCAGCAGTGAAGCAAGGGCGGCCTACGAGCAGTACTTC. V and J are TRBV6-1 and TRBJ2-7, with unresolved D. Germline V gene lookup returns CDR1 MNHNS and CDR2 SASEGT. The CDR3 totals 14 residues. V lost 0 bases to trimming and J lost 2 bases, with 8 bases between them.

The J gene is TRBJ2-4, the V gene TRBV10-1; TRBD2 matches 10 bases. Germline trimming cut 0 bases from V and 2 bases from J; bases unmatched to any gene: 4. Germline V CDR1 and CDR2: WNHNN, SYGVQD (reference sequence). The length of the CDR3 is 17 residues. CDR3 loop: CASSESVLAGSKNIQYF. The DNA of the CDR3 is TGCGCCAGCAGTGAGTCGGTACTAGCGGGATCCAAAAACATTCAGTACTTC.

This chain connects TRBV11-2 to TRBJ1-1; no reliable D call. CDR1 is SGHAT and CDR2 is FQNNGV in the germline V gene. This CDR3 has 15 residues. V was shortened by 4 bases and J by 0 bases, with 12 bases between the two germline ends. The CDR3 spells CASSSDRLMNTEAFF. The CDR3, as DNA: TGTGCCAGCAGCTCGGACCGCCTCATGAACACTGAAGCTTTCTTT.

The rearrangement uses TRBV20-1 and TRBJ2-2; unclear D gene. V lost 3 bases to trimming and J lost 7 bases, with 12 bases between them. This CDR3 contains 13 residues. The germline V gene encodes CDR1 DFQATT and CDR2 SNEGSKA (reference sequence). CDR3 region: CSASHGMGGELFF. Written as DNA, the CDR3 is TGCAGTGCTAGTCATGGGATGGGCGGGGAGCTGTTTTTT.

The rearrangement links TRBV10-3 to TRBJ2-1; no definite D call. V dropped 3 bases and J dropped 5 bases, with 8 bases sitting between them. Per germline, CDR1 ENHRY and CDR2 SYGVKD. The CDR3 has 13 residues. The CDR3 is CAISDRADNEQFF. CDR3 coding DNA: TGTGCCATCAGTGATCGGGCTGACAATGAGCAGTTCTTC.

Concerning this clone: Other nucleotide sequences from this sample produce the same CDR3. J is TRBJ1-6 and V is TRBV3-1 (or the pseudogene TRBV3-2); a possible D gene is TRBD1 (6 bases). CDR1 LGHDT and CDR2 YNNKEL come from the germline V gene (reference sequence). This CDR3 spans 14 amino acids. Trimming cost V 1 base and J 7 bases, with 8 bases left between them. As DNA, the CDR3 is TGTGCCAGCAGCCAAGGGACAGAGAATTCACCCCTCCACTTT. This gives the protein CASSQGTENSPLHF.

The rearrangement uses TRBV6-4 and TRBJ2-3, with TRBD1 matching over 10 bases. Germline CDR1 reads MRHNA; CDR2 reads SNTAGT. Germline trimming cut 5 bases from V and 4 bases from J; bases unmatched to any gene: 9. This CDR3 is 16 amino acids long. CDR3 amino acids: CASSTSGTGVPDTQYF. CDR3 nucleotide sequence: TGTGCCAGCAGTACTTCCGGGACAGGGGTCCCAGATACGCAGTATTTT.

As for this clone: Other DNA sequences in the sample encode the same CDR3. V is TRBV9 and J is TRBJ1-6; maybe TRBD1 (5 bases). Germline lookup yields CDR1 SGDLS and CDR2 YYNGEE. V lost 0 bases and J 4 bases, leaving 11 bases between the germline ends. The CDR3 is 16 residues long. CDR3 amino acids: CASSVGGDPYNSPLHF. The CDR3 region has the DNA TGTGCCAGCAGCGTAGGAGGGGACCCATATAATTCACCCCTCCACTTT.

This clone has a handful of counts. The genes are TRBV15 and TRBJ1-1; weak D call: TRBD1 (5 bases). The CDR3 runs to 14 residues. Germline V gives CDR1 LNHNV, CDR2 YYDKDF (reference sequence). V was shortened by 7 bases and J by 9 bases, with 21 bases between the two germline ends. The CDR3, as DNA: TGTGCCACCACTTTGGACACCAGGATGGGAAAAGCTTTCTTT. As protein: CATTLDTRMGKAFF.

This clone showed up just a few times. This chain uses TRBV5-1 with TRBJ2-7; 10 bases map to TRBD1. Looked up from germline, CDR1 is SGHRS and CDR2 is YFSETQ. The CDR3 is 15 amino acids. Trimming took 4 bases from V and 7 from J; bases not matched to a gene: 11. CDR3 DNA: TGCGCCAGCAGCGTTGGAGGGACAGGGGTTGGGGAGCAGTACTTC. The encoded protein is CASSVGGTGVGEQYF.

This chain connects TRBV9 to TRBJ1-6; D is unclear. Trimming cost V 3 bases and J 10 bases, with 17 bases left between them. Germline CDR1 SGDLS, CDR2 YYNGEE. The CDR3 covers 15 residues. The CDR3 DNA follows: TGTGCCAGCAGCGGTAGTGGGGTGTTAAGATCACCCCTCCACTTT. Amino acid sequence: CASSGSGVLRSPLHF.